This T cell receptor beta chain was captured in a study of vaccination and CD4 T cells after COVID-19. The overall study: Four females and six males made up the convalescents, two of whom were Hispanic. Whole-study results and caveats: The appearance of a median about 86% of reactive clones in convalescent patients occurred only post-vaccination.

As concerns this clonotype: Its antigen remains unknown.

The Oncomine TCR Beta short-read assay was what sequenced the DNA obtained from cultured CD4+ T cells. The authors extracted genomic DNA from cultured CD4+ T cells. TCRdb redid the calling of the PCR reads with MiXCR, one entry per CDR3 protein. The sample lists more than 9,500 distinct CDR3 sequences, around 60% seen once, with 20% to 30% in the top ten. Treatment meaning: approximately nine-day PBMC culture with coronavirus spike peptide pools or control peptides (ViraFEST assay). CDR3 length equals 13 residues. Trimming took off 6 bases at V and 4 bases at J, with 10 bases between the two ends. Germline V gene data show CDR1 as SEHNR and CDR2 as FQNEAQ (reference sequence).

This receptor was identified in a human donor who had recovered from COVID-19. The chain couples TRBV7-9 to TRBJ2-1; D gene uncertain. The sequenced material came from CD4+ T cells from blood, cultured in vitro. CDR3 amino acids: CASSSQVYNEQFF. The CDR3 DNA reads as TGTGCCAGCAGTTCCCAGGTGTACAATGAGCAGTTCTTC.